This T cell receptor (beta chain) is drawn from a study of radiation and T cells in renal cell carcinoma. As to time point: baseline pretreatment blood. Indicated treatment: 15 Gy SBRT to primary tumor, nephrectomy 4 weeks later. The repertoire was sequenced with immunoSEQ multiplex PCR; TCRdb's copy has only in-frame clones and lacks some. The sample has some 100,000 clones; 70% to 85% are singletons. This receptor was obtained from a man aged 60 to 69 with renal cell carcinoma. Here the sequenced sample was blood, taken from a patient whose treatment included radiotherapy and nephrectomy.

As DNA, the CDR3 is TGTGCCAGTAGTATATTAACGGGGGCCCCCGGGGAGCTGTTTTTT. Translated, it gives CASSILTGAPGELFF. V is TRBV19 and J is TRBJ2-2; D possibly matches TRBD1 or TRBD2 (6 bases each). CDR3 length equals 15 residues. Deletions cut 2 bases from V and 6 bases from J, with 13 bases between. Germline V CDR1 and CDR2: LNHDA, SQIVND (reference sequence).